This entry lists 21 T cell receptor beta chains sequenced from one sample in a study of shared clonotypes between healthy human individuals. Some clones are missing from TCRdb's copy, which holds only in-frame ones; the method was immunoSEQ multiplex PCR. The sample has roughly 2,500,000 clones; over 85% are singletons. Material for sequencing was naive CD4+ T cells from PBMCs. Subset in this sample: CD45RA+ positively selected. These receptors were collected from a man aged 18 to 30 in good health. Some clones in this sample may be carry-over from other donors' samples.

The chain is built from TRBV27 and TRBJ2-1; D is possibly TRBD2 (6 bases). V lost 2 bases to trimming and J lost 3 bases, with 11 bases between them. Per germline, CDR1 MNHEY and CDR2 SMNVEV (reference sequence). CDR3 length: 15 residues. This CDR3 reads CASSLSLAFYNEQFF. The CDR3 coding sequence is TGTGCCAGCAGTTTAAGTCTAGCGTTCTACAATGAGCAGTTCTTC.

The chain joins TRBV18 to TRBJ2-3; D is ambiguous. V was trimmed by 2 bases and J by 4 bases, leaving 13 bases between them. The CDR3 has 15 amino acids. Germline-derived CDR1 and CDR2 are KGHSH and LQKENI. The CDR3 nucleotides read TGTGCCAGCTCACCAAATTCGGCCGAATCAGATACGCAGTATTTT. Protein product: CASSPNSAESDTQYF.

The rearrangement uses TRBV7-2 and TRBJ1-5, with a possible D match to TRBD1 (6 bases). Germline V gene sequence: CDR1 SGHTA, CDR2 FQGNSA. V was cut by 0 bases and J by 4 bases, with 10 bases left in between. The CDR3 runs 15 residues. Here the CDR3 DNA reads TGTGCCAGCAGCTTAGCGGGGGGGCAGAATCAGCCCCAGCATTTT. This encodes CASSLAGGQNQPQHF.

The V and J genes are TRBV27 and TRBJ1-5, with unresolved D. CDR1 is MNHEY, CDR2 SMNVEV, per germline (reference sequence). CDR3 length: 13 residues. V was shortened by 5 bases and J by 5 bases, with 10 bases between the two germline ends. The chain's CDR3 is CASSRGVDQPQHF. CDR3 nucleotide sequence: TGTGCCAGCAGTCGGGGAGTAGATCAGCCCCAGCATTTT.

The chain combines TRBV28 with TRBJ1-1; D remains ambiguous. V was pared by 8 bases and J by 1 base, with 8 bases between. Germline CDR1 and CDR2: MDHEN and SYDVKM. The CDR3 is 12 amino acids. The CDR3 here is CASGDGNTEAFF. CDR3 sequence (DNA): TGTGCCAGCGGCGACGGGAACACTGAAGCTTTCTTT.

V usage is TRBV28 and J usage is TRBJ1-2; possibly TRBD1 for D (5 bases). The V gene lost 6 bases and the J gene lost 8 bases, with 13 bases spanning the gap. The CDR3 contains 12 residues. Germline CDR1 and CDR2: MDHEN and SYDVKM. As DNA, the CDR3 is TGTGCCAGCAGGGTTCCAGGGAACGGCTACACCTTC. Translation gives CASRVPGNGYTF.

This chain joins TRBV15 and TRBJ1-1; TRBD1 agrees at 9 bases. Germline CDR1 LNHNV, CDR2 YYDKDF (reference sequence). CDR3 length: 16 residues. The V gene end was trimmed by 1 base and the J gene end by 4 bases; junction bases not matched to a gene: 7. The CDR3, as DNA: TGTGCCACCAGCAGAGGAGGAGGGACAGGGACCACTGAAGCTTTCTTT. It specifies CATSRGGGTGTTEAFF.

This clone was seen a single time. This CDR3 is also generated by other DNA sequences in the sample. V gene TRBV9 combines with J gene TRBJ2-2; the match to TRBD2 covers 10 bases. The CDR3 has 16 amino acids. Germline V gene data show CDR1 as SGDLS and CDR2 as YYNGEE. V shed 2 bases and J 1 base; nucleotides not matched to a gene: 2. The CDR3 protein is CASSVGLAENTGELFF. The CDR3 DNA follows: TGTGCCAGCAGCGTCGGACTAGCGGAGAACACCGGGGAGCTGTTTTTT.

This rearrangement joins TRBV19 to TRBJ2-7, with 12 bases matching TRBD2. Trimming at V came to 6 bases and at J to 0 bases, leaving 3 bases not matched to a gene. The CDR3 length is 15 residues. The germline gives CDR1 LNHDA, CDR2 SQIVND (reference sequence). CDR3 DNA: TGTGCCAGTAGGCTAGCGGGAGGGAGCTCCTACGAGCAGTACTTC. This translates into CASRLAGGSSYEQYF.

The chain employs TRBV6-5 and TRBJ2-1, with 8 bases identical to TRBD1. This CDR3 has 15 residues. CDR1 and CDR2 (germline): MNHEY, SVGAGI. V shed 0 bases and J 5 bases; nucleotides not matched to a gene: 3. The CDR3 coding sequence is TGTGCCAGCAGTTACTCGGGACAGGAGGACAATGAGCAGTTCTTC. This gives the protein CASSYSGQEDNEQFF.

The chain has TRBV7-2 and TRBJ2-7; D unresolved. Trimming removed 0 bases at V and 0 bases at J, with 12 bases between. This CDR3 has 16 amino acids. CDR1 is SGHTA, CDR2 FQGNSA, per germline. The CDR3 spells CASSLALTASSYEQYF. The CDR3 bases are TGTGCCAGCAGCTTAGCTCTCACCGCGAGCTCCTACGAGCAGTACTTC. Full variable domain (outside the CDR3, taken from reference TRBV7-2 and TRBJ2-7): GAGVSQSPSNKVTEKGKDVELRCDPISGHTALYWYRQSLGQGLEFLIYFQGNSAPDKSGLPSDRFSAERTGGSVSTLTIQRTQQEDSAVYLCASSLALTASSYEQYFGPGTRLTVT.

The J gene is TRBJ2-5, the V gene TRBV28; TRBD2 agrees at 8 bases. V shed 2 bases and J 4 bases; nucleotides not matched to a gene: 3. The CDR3 length is 14 residues. Germline V lookup: CDR1 MDHEN, CDR2 SYDVKM. In DNA form, the CDR3 reads TGTGCCAGCAGTTTAGTAGCGGGGATAGAGACCCAGTACTTC. This encodes CASSLVAGIETQYF.

This rearrangement joins TRBV27 to TRBJ2-2; D uncertain. The CDR3 has 15 residues. The germline V gene has CDR1 MNHEY and CDR2 SMNVEV (reference sequence). The germline V and J ends were trimmed by 3 bases and 5 bases, with 13 bases remaining between them. The CDR3 here is CASSFPYSGTGELFF. Written as DNA, the CDR3 is TGTGCCAGCAGTTTCCCCTACTCCGGGACCGGGGAGCTGTTTTTT.

The chain has TRBV19 and TRBJ1-5, with TRBD1 matching over 8 bases. V lost 3 bases, J lost 9 bases, and 7 bases stayed unmatched. In germline, CDR1 is LNHDA, CDR2 SQIVND (reference sequence). The CDR3 runs 14 residues. The DNA of the CDR3 is TGTGCCAGTAGTATTTTTCAGGGGGCTCCGCCCCAGCATTTT. Amino acid sequence: CASSIFQGAPPQHF.

The chain links TRBV19 to TRBJ2-7; D may be TRBD1 or TRBD2 (5 bases each). V was pared by 7 bases and J by 0 bases, with 13 bases between. This CDR3 contains 14 residues. Germline V lookup: CDR1 LNHDA, CDR2 SQIVND (reference sequence). DNA for the CDR3: TGTGCCAGTACACCCGCAGGGAGCTCCTACGAGCAGTACTTC. Protein product: CASTPAGSSYEQYF.

The genes are TRBV27 and TRBJ2-6; 7 nucleotides align to TRBD2. The germline V gene has CDR1 MNHEY and CDR2 SMNVEV (reference sequence). With 2 bases clipped from V and 3 bases from J, the junction kept 1 base outside the gene matches. The CDR3 covers 15 residues. Here the CDR3 DNA reads TGTGCCAGCAGTTTAGCGGGGGTTGGGGCCAACGTCCTGACTTTC. Translation gives CASSLAGVGANVLTF.

A note on this clone: This sample includes further DNA sequences coding for the same CDR3. As DNA, the CDR3 is TGTGCCAGCAGTCTACTAAATCAGCCCCAGCATTTT. It encodes CASSLLNQPQHF. The chain uses TRBV28 and TRBJ1-5; D is unresolved. The germline V and J ends were trimmed by 5 bases and 4 bases, with 6 bases remaining between them. This CDR3 spans 12 amino acids. Per germline, CDR1 MDHEN and CDR2 SYDVKM.

The chain combines TRBV29-1 with TRBJ2-3, with D possibly being TRBD1 (6 bases). Germline CDR1 SQVTM, CDR2 ANQGSEA. The V gene lost 8 bases and the J gene lost 4 bases, with 13 bases spanning the gap. The CDR3 is 12 amino acids. As DNA, the CDR3 is TGCAGCACAATGACAGGCGCAGATACGCAGTATTTT. Translated, it gives CSTMTGADTQYF.

In the case of this clone: The sample carries other DNA sequences with the same CDR3. J is TRBJ2-7 and V is TRBV27; no firm D call. Trimming left V 4 bases short and J 0 bases short, with 7 bases between. This CDR3 comprises 13 residues. Germline CDR1 is MNHEY and CDR2 is SMNVEV (reference sequence). In DNA, the CDR3 is TGTGCCAGCAGTTCCAGTTTCTCCTACGAGCAGTACTTC. Translating gives CASSSSFSYEQYF.

The V gene is TRBV11-2, the J gene TRBJ1-4; D gene unclear. The CDR3 spans 15 residues. CDR1 is SGHAT, CDR2 FQNNGV, per germline. Trimming shortened V by 4 bases and J by 3 bases, and 12 bases separated the two germline ends. Here the CDR3 reads CASSSLRSPNEKLFF. As DNA, the CDR3 is TGTGCCAGCAGCTCCCTCCGGAGCCCTAATGAAAAACTGTTTTTT.

The chain couples TRBV4-1 to TRBJ2-3; D uncertain. V lost 2 bases to trimming and J lost 0 bases, with 9 bases between them. The germline V gene has CDR1 MGHRA and CDR2 YSYEKL. This CDR3 contains 15 residues. The CDR3 sequence is CASSQSAPSTDTQYF. In DNA, the CDR3 is TGCGCCAGCAGCCAATCGGCGCCCAGCACAGATACGCAGTATTTT.